This TCR beta chain originates from a study of blood T cells in healthy people across ages. Notes on the study in general: Higher naive T cell percentage went strongly together with higher TCR beta diversity. Fewer expanded clones and more diversity marked long-lived versus aged donors.

PBMCs were isolated at a quantity of at least 6 million per sample. Next came a second PCR, run for roughly 7 to 12 cycles, which used a sample-barcoded 5' primer along with a J-beta primer mix. In TCRdb, the 5' RACE reads were re-called with MiXCR into one record per CDR3 protein. This sample has 550,000 to 750,000 distinct CDR3 sequences, with under 25% found just once. This clonotype appeared a single time. Its target is unknown. The germline gives CDR1 MGHRA, CDR2 YSYEKL. The CDR3 is 19 amino acids. V shed 0 bases, J shed 3 bases, and the junction held 12 bases outside the gene matches. This sequence was found in a man in his 70s in good health. This chain links TRBV4-1 with TRBJ2-1; TRBD2 agrees at 9 bases. Specimen: blood. CDR3 region: CASSQEGAGGPSVYNEQFF. CDR3 DNA sequence: TGCGCCAGCAGCCAAGAAGGGGCGGGAGGGCCATCCGTCTACAATGAGCAGTTCTTC.